Below, one T cell receptor beta chain is given with its context. This CDR3 is 12 amino acids long. V was clipped by 1 base and J by 7 bases, with 7 bases between them. The data were taken from a study of identical twins. TCRdb re-analysed the 5' RACE reads in MiXCR, keeping a single row per CDR3 protein. Counted here are roughly 690,000 distinct CDR3 sequences, around 6.1% occurring once; the ten biggest clones make up around 1.9%. The TCR sequence derives from a man between 18 and 35 years old in good health. Sequencing input: naive T cells sorted from blood. The V gene is TRBV12-3 or TRBV12-4, the J gene TRBJ1-2; TRBD1 might be the D (5 bases). In DNA form, the CDR3 reads TGTGCCAGCAGTTTAGACAGGTTTGGCTACACCTTC. The encoded protein is CASSLDRFGYTF.